This TCR beta chain emerged from a study of T cell repertoires in cytomegalovirus infection. Study summary: HLA-B-restricted CMV epitopes that are well studied, plus recently identified HLA-C-restricted ones, were used by the study. Shared public TCR beta signatures pointed to both CMV infection and a matching HLA type.

Broader study findings: The ex vivo response showed dominance by HLA-C-restricted CMV-specific TCR beta clonotypes. Carriers of CMV plus the relevant HLA were identified by cumulative public TCR beta family frequency.

CDR1 SEHNR and CDR2 FQNEAQ come from the germline V gene (reference sequence). The V segment lost 5 bases and the J segment 7 bases; nucleotides outside the gene matches: 10. This CDR3 contains 15 residues. TCRdb independently ran MiXCR on the reads; one entry per CDR3 protein. The data hold about 110,000 distinct CDR3 sequences, with over 40% observed a single time. This clonotype was found a few times. Its antigen is not known. The chain links TRBV7-9 to TRBJ1-4; 7 bases agree with TRBD1. The sequencing used CD8+ T cells from cultured PBMCs, collected from culture after CMV antigen stimulation. The TCR was taken from a human donor in good health (CMV status not recorded). Some clones in this sample may be carry-over from other donors' samples. CDR3 loop: CASSRNRDSSEKLFF. CDR3 nucleotides: TGTGCCAGCAGCAGAAACCGGGACAGCAGTGAAAAACTGTTTTTT.